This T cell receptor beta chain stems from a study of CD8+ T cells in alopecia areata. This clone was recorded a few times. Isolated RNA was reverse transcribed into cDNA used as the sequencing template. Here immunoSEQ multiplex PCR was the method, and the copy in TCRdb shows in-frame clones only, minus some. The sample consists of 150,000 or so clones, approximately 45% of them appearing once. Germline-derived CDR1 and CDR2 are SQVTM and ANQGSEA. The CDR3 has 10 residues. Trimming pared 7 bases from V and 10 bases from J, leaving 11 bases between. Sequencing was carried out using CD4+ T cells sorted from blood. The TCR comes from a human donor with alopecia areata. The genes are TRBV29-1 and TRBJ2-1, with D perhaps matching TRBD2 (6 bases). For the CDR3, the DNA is TGCAGCGCGGACTATCCGGAGCAGTTCTTC. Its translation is CSADYPEQFF.